This T cell receptor (beta chain) was captured by sequencing in a study of T cells in Graves' hyperthyroidism and ophthalmopathy. This clonotype was picked up a small number of times. A read error may account for a junction end that differs from germline. The TCR beta CDR3 regions underwent amplification using RNA transcripts as the source. RT-PCR in the first round (using the HTBI primer set) targeted the TCR CDR3. TCRdb recomputed calls from the multiplex PCR reads with MiXCR, one row per CDR3 protein. This sample has fewer than 350,000 distinct CDR3 sequences, with 18% found just once. Looked up from germline, CDR1 is SNHLY and CDR2 is FYNNEI. This CDR3 contains 15 residues.

This sequence was found in a woman aged 40 to 50 with Graves' ophthalmopathy. J is TRBJ2-7 and V is TRBV2; 11 bases agree with TRBD1. The sample comprised blood. The CDR3 protein is CASRVGTGGTYDQYF. The CDR3 bases are TGTGCCAGCAGGGTCGGGACAGGGGGAACCTACGATCAGTACTTC.